A selection of T cell receptor beta chains follows, all from one sample in a study of blood T cell repertoires in COVID-19. The repertoire was sequenced with immunoSEQ multiplex PCR; TCRdb's copy has only in-frame clones and lacks some. This table has about 170,000 clones, approximately 80% appearing once. The sequenced sample consisted of PBMCs or T cells enriched from blood (not recorded which). Receptors were obtained from a man aged 50-60 years who had recovered from COVID-19. Both conserved end residues are part of each CDR3. D genes are given only for firm matches. Some rows have no size entry. The others give once, few or many, or a class for an expanded clone.

v_call	j_call	d_call	clone_size	cdr3_aa	cdr3_nt
TRBV6-5	TRBJ2-5	TRBD2	.	CASRASGVQETQYF	TGTGCCAGCAGGGCTAGCGGGGTTCAAGAGACCCAGTACTTC
TRBV4-1	TRBJ1-5	.	.	CASSQGAGIGQPQHF	TGCGCCAGCAGCCAAGGGGCAGGGATAGGTCAGCCCCAGCATTTT
TRBV18	TRBJ1-1	.	.	CASSPGENTEAFF	TGTGCCAGCTCACCAGGAGAGAACACTGAAGCTTTCTTT
TRBV3-1/TRBV3-2	TRBJ1-4	.	few	CASSQGGTDEKLFF	TGTGCCAGCAGCCAAGGCGGGACGGATGAAAAACTGTTTTTT
TRBV21-1	TRBJ1-2	.	once	CASSKDEENYGYTF	TGTGCCAGCAGCAAAGATGAGGAAAACTATGGCTACACCTTC
TRBV6-1	TRBJ2-3	.	once	CASSEVGVSTDTQYF	TGTGCCAGCAGTGAAGTCGGGGTGAGCACAGATACGCAGTATTTT
TRBV30	TRBJ1-1	.	once	CAWIKNTEAFF	TGTGCCTGGATCAAGAACACTGAAGCTTTCTTT
TRBV7-2	TRBJ2-3	.	.	CASSKEVTQDTQYF	TGTGCCAGCAGCAAAGAAGTAACTCAAGATACGCAGTATTTT
TRBV5-4	TRBJ2-7	.	few	CASSLGQGSYEQYF	TGTGCCAGCAGCTTGGGCCAGGGGAGCTACGAGCAGTACTTC
TRBV3-1/TRBV3-2	TRBJ1-6	.	.	CASSQRTGNSPLHF	TGTGCCAGCAGCCAACGAACGGGAAATTCACCCCTCCACTTT
TRBV9	TRBJ2-5	.	.	CASSVEDIGRETQYF	TGTGCCAGCAGCGTAGAAGATATTGGGAGAGAGACCCAGTACTTC
TRBV9	TRBJ2-3	TRBD1	.	CASSVGQGPTDTQYF	TGTGCCAGCAGCGTAGGACAGGGGCCGACAGATACGCAGTATTTT
TRBV12-3/TRBV12-4	TRBJ2-1	TRBD1	.	CASIKGAYNEQFF	TGTGCCAGCATAAAGGGGGCTTACAATGAGCAGTTCTTC
TRBV19	TRBJ1-2	TRBD1	.	CASSDRQGNGYTF	TGTGCCAGTAGTGACCGACAGGGAAATGGCTACACCTTC
TRBV9	TRBJ2-2	.	.	CASSAPGLHTGELFF	TGTGCCAGCAGCGCGCCAGGACTACACACCGGGGAGCTGTTTTTT
TRBV6-5	TRBJ1-2	.	once	CASSSIAAGGRHGYTF	TGTGCCAGCAGTTCCATCGCCGCGGGCGGCCGGCATGGCTACACCTTC
TRBV5-1	TRBJ1-6	.	.	CASSIQGSHNSPLHF	TGCGCCAGCAGCATCCAGGGGAGCCATAATTCACCCCTCCACTTT
TRBV6-5	TRBJ1-2	.	.	CASSYRETVGYTF	TGTGCCAGCAGTTACCGGGAGACGGTTGGCTACACCTTC
TRBV6-5	TRBJ1-1	TRBD1	.	CASSSYSGTGNTEAFF	TGTGCCAGCAGTTCTTATTCCGGGACAGGGAACACTGAAGCTTTCTTT
TRBV27	TRBJ1-3	.	.	CASSLSYGTGNTIYF	TGTGCCAGCAGTTTATCGTACGGTACTGGAAACACCATATATTTT
TRBV3-1/TRBV3-2	TRBJ1-2	.	.	CASSQGYGGYTF	TGTGCCAGCAGCCAAGGCTATGGTGGCTACACCTTC
TRBV9	TRBJ1-3	TRBD1	once	CASSRGNRGRPSGNTIYF	TGTGCCAGCTCCCGTGGGAACAGGGGAAGGCCCTCTGGAAACACCATATATTTT
TRBV10-3	TRBJ1-2	TRBD1	.	CAISEAAGQGLDGYTF	TGTGCCATCAGTGAGGCAGCGGGACAGGGGCTCGATGGCTACACCTTC
TRBV19	TRBJ2-1	TRBD1	.	CASTLDRGKFDEQFF	TGTGCCAGTACCCTGGACAGGGGAAAGTTCGATGAGCAGTTCTTC
TRBV11-2	TRBJ2-5	.	.	CASSLSRGRETQYF	TGTGCCAGCAGCTTATCGCGAGGTCGGGAGACCCAGTACTTC
TRBV7-9	TRBJ1-2	TRBD1	.	CASSTSGTGFGYTF	TGTGCCAGCAGCACCTCGGGGACAGGGTTTGGCTACACCTTC
TRBV30	TRBJ1-1	TRBD1	once	CAWSVGSTGAEAFF	TGTGCCTGGAGTGTGGGTTCAACAGGGGCTGAAGCTTTCTTT
TRBV24-1	TRBJ2-2	.	.	CATSDYDRGELFF	TGTGCCACCAGTGATTACGACAGGGGGGAGCTGTTTTTT
TRBV4-1	TRBJ1-2	TRBD1	once	CASSQAGTGYGYTF	TGCGCCAGCAGCCAAGCCGGGACAGGCTATGGCTACACCTTC
TRBV7-2	TRBJ2-1	.	once	CASSLGPVPFF	TGTGCCAGCAGCTTAGGCCCGGTGCCGTTCTTC
TRBV27	TRBJ2-6	.	.	CASSMGYSSGANVLTF	TGTGCCAGCAGTATGGGTTACAGCTCTGGGGCCAACGTCCTGACTTTC
TRBV6-4	TRBJ1-1	.	once	CASSDHRYRGAINTEAFF	TGTGCCAGCAGTGACCATCGGTACCGGGGGGCCATTAACACTGAAGCTTTCTTT
TRBV10-3	TRBJ2-4	.	.	CAISDPLSQGLAKNIQYF	TGTGCCATCAGTGACCCCCTTTCACAGGGCCTAGCCAAAAACATTCAGTACTTC
TRBV4-3	TRBJ1-1	TRBD1	many	CASSQGQGNTEAFF	TGCGCCAGCAGCCAAGGACAGGGGAACACTGAAGCTTTCTTT
TRBV18	TRBJ1-1	TRBD1	.	CASSPPGTGFGTEAFF	TGTGCCAGCTCACCACCAGGGACAGGTTTCGGCACTGAAGCTTTCTTT
TRBV6-2/TRBV6-3	TRBJ1-1	.	few	CASSYGGESSEAFF	TGTGCCAGCAGTTACGGTGGGGAGTCAAGCGAAGCTTTCTTT
TRBV7-3	TRBJ1-1	.	.	CASSSALREGAFF	TGTGCCAGCAGCTCCGCCCTTCGCGAGGGAGCTTTCTTT
TRBV19	TRBJ1-5	TRBD1	.	CASSIEGQGGNSGNQPQHF	TGTGCCAGTAGTATAGAGGGACAGGGGGGGAATTCGGGCAATCAGCCCCAGCATTTT
TRBV4-1	TRBJ1-2	TRBD1	.	CASSQDHRGVYGYTF	TGCGCCAGCAGCCAAGATCACAGGGGGGTTTATGGCTACACCTTC
TRBV9	TRBJ1-1	.	.	CASSGPGPENGGTEAFF	TGTGCCAGCAGCGGCCCGGGACCCGAAAATGGGGGGACTGAAGCTTTCTTT
TRBV11-2	TRBJ1-3	.	.	CASSPDSLHRYF	TGTGCCAGCAGCCCAGACAGCCTACACCGGTATTTT
TRBV6-2/TRBV6-3	TRBJ1-2	.	few	CASSYSPPGGYTF	TGTGCCAGCAGTTACTCACCACCGGGGGGCTACACCTTC